This T cell receptor beta chain was identified during a study of T cells in Graves' hyperthyroidism and ophthalmopathy. The CDR3 covers 15 residues. Germline values: CDR1 MNHEY, CDR2 SVGAGI. Germline trimming cut 3 bases from V and 4 bases from J; bases unmatched to any gene: 4. Clinical symptoms, serum thyroxine, TRAb, thyroid ultrasound and orbital computed tomography informed diagnoses. What was amplified from RNA transcripts were TCR beta CDR3 regions. First-round RT-PCR of the TCR CDR3 relied on the HTBI primer set. TCRdb called the multiplex PCR reads again in MiXCR, with one record for every CDR3 protein. The sample includes fewer than 400,000 distinct CDR3 sequences, roughly an eighth of them seen just once.

The origin of this receptor is a man over 45 with Graves' ophthalmopathy. The sequenced sample consisted of blood. This chain joins TRBV6-5 and TRBJ2-7; 12 nucleotides agree with TRBD2. The CDR3 reads CASSYIGLAGYEQYF. As DNA, the CDR3 is TGTGCCAGCAGTTATATCGGACTAGCGGGATACGAGCAGTACTTC.